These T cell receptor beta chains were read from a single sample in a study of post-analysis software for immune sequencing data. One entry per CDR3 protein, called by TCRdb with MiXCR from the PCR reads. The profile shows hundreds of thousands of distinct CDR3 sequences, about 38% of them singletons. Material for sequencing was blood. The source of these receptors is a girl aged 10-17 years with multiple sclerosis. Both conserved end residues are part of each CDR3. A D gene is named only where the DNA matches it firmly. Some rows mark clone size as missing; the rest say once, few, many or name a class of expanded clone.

CASSPRGPDTQYF	TGTGCCAGCAGCCCCCGGGGGCCAGATACGCAGTATTTT	NA	many	13	TRBV7-9	TRBJ2-3
CSARLLVTSGEFSEQFF	TGCAGTGCTAGACTTTTAGTGACTAGCGGGGAGTTTAGTGAGCAGTTCTTC	TRBD2	once	17	TRBV20-1	TRBJ2-1
CSVVGWPETTSTDTQYF	TGCAGCGTTGTCGGCTGGCCGGAAACGACGAGCACAGATACGCAGTATTTT	NA	NA	17	TRBV29-1	TRBJ2-3
CASSYSGTGEGYTF	TGTGCCAGCAGTTACTCCGGGACAGGGGAAGGCTACACCTTC	TRBD1	NA	14	TRBV6-6	TRBJ1-2
CASSSQGRTEAFF	TGTGCCAGCAGTTCCCAGGGTAGAACTGAAGCTTTCTTT	NA	few	13	TRBV27	TRBJ1-1
CSVAGRTEAFF	TGCAGCGTCGCAGGGAGAACTGAAGCTTTCTTT	NA	NA	11	TRBV29-1	TRBJ1-1
CASSQGRGPGRNEQFF	TGTGCCAGCAGCCAGGGCAGGGGACCGGGACGGAATGAGCAGTTCTTC	NA	few	16	TRBV27	TRBJ2-1
CASSNEAGVGDTQYF	TGTGCCAGCAGTAACGAGGCGGGAGTGGGAGATACGCAGTATTTT	TRBD2	NA	15	TRBV2	TRBJ2-3
CSAGPVLTGISYNEQFF	TGCAGCGCCGGCCCCGTGTTAACAGGGATTTCCTACAATGAGCAGTTCTTC	NA	many	17	TRBV29-1	TRBJ2-1
CASSLVGAGDNGQFF	TGTGCCAGCAGCTTAGTTGGAGCGGGAGACAATGGGCAGTTCTTC	TRBD2	NA	15	TRBV7-2	TRBJ2-1
CSVMRTGGTDTQYF	TGCAGCGTTATGAGGACAGGGGGCACAGATACGCAGTATTTT	TRBD1	many	14	TRBV29-1	TRBJ2-3
CASSEEGGTEAFF	TGTGCCAGCAGTGAAGAAGGTGGTACTGAAGCTTTCTTT	NA	NA	13	TRBV25-1	TRBJ1-1
CASSFFGVGSNQPQHF	TGTGCCAGCAGCTTCTTCGGGGTGGGTAGCAATCAGCCCCAGCATTTT	NA	many	16	TRBV7-2	TRBJ1-5
CASSQDRGGETQYF	TGTGCCAGCAGCCAGGACAGGGGGGGAGAGACCCAGTACTTC	TRBD1	NA	14	TRBV7-9	TRBJ2-5
CSARDPLGAEAFF	TGCAGTGCTAGAGATCCCTTGGGGGCCGAAGCTTTCTTT	NA	once	13	TRBV20-1	TRBJ1-1
CASSGQTGNYGYTF	TGTGCCAGCAGCGGACAAACAGGGAACTATGGCTACACCTTC	NA	NA	14	TRBV4-2	TRBJ1-2
CASSVVGRELYSNQPQHF	TGTGCCAGCAGCGTAGTGGGCAGAGAGTTATATAGCAATCAGCCCCAGCATTTT	NA	many	18	TRBV9	TRBJ1-5